This section outlines one T cell receptor (beta chain) sequence together with its context. This specimen comes from a study of control samples from healthy donors and cancer patients. Some clones are missing from TCRdb's copy, which holds only in-frame ones; the method was immunoSEQ multiplex PCR. The sample includes tens of thousands of clones, roughly 87% seen only once; the top ten take 3% to 4.5%. The length of the CDR3 is 14 residues. Per germline, CDR1 GTSNPN and CDR2 SVGIG (reference sequence). V shed 0 bases, J shed 16 bases, and the junction held 12 bases outside the gene matches. The chain employs TRBV30 and TRBJ1-6; 7 nucleotides agree with TRBD1. Input material: blood. The receptor comes from a woman aged 50 to 60 in good health. Here the CDR3 DNA reads TGTGCCTGGAGTGTACGTGGCTACAGGGGTGATCTCCACTTT. Translating gives CAWSVRGYRGDLHF.